The T cell receptor beta chain under discussion was sequenced for a study of T cell repertoires in cytomegalovirus infection. Study in general: Recently identified HLA-C-restricted CMV epitopes and well-studied HLA-B-restricted CMV epitopes were used by the study. From public TCR beta signatures came an indication of both CMV infection and matching HLA type.

About this clonotype: Its antigen is still unknown.

V was clipped by 9 bases and J by 1 base, with 15 bases between them. This CDR3 comprises 15 residues. CDR1 is SNHLY, CDR2 FYNNEI, per germline. TCRdb reprocessed the reads via MiXCR and lists one record per CDR3 protein. The table has around 540,000 distinct CDR3 sequences, roughly a third seen once; the top ten hold about a sixth. The chain carries TRBV2 and TRBJ2-2; D perhaps matches TRBD2 (5 bases). This receptor was taken from a human donor in good health (CMV status not recorded). Some clones in this sample may be carry-over from other donors' samples. Source: cultured PBMCs, taken from culture after CMV antigen stimulation. CDR3 loop: CASGPPGVNTGELFF. In nucleotides, the CDR3 is TGTGCCAGTGGGCCCCCCGGGGTGAACACCGGGGAGCTGTTTTTT.